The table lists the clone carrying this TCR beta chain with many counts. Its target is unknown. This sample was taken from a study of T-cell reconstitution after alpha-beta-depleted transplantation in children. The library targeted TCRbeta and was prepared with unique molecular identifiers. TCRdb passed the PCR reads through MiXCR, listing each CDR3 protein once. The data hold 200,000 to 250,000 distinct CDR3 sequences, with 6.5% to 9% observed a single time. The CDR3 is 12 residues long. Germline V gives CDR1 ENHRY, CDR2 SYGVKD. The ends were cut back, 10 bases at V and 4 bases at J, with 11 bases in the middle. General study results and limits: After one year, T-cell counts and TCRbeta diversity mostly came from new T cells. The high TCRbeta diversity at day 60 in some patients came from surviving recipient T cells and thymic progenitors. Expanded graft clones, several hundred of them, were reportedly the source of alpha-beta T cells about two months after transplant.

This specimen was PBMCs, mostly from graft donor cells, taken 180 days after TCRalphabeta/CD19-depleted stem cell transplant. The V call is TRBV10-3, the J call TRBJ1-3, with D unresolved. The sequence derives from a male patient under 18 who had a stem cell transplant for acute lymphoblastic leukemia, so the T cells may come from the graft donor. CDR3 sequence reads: CATLPGGNTIYF. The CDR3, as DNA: TGTGCCACCCTCCCCGGGGGAAACACCATATATTTT.